This TCR beta chain was identified during a study of CD8+ T cells in alopecia areata. Study-level background: Treated patients swallowed 5 to 10 mg of oral tofacitinib twice daily.

This CDR3 spans 16 amino acids. The V gene end was trimmed by 7 bases and the J gene end by 0 bases; junction bases not matched to a gene: 9. CDR1 and CDR2 (germline): MGHRA, YSYEKL. Regarding the study as a whole: How baseline CD8+ expansion relates to response remains uncertain (there was one nonresponder).

Treatment here: oral pan-JAK inhibitor, 5-10 mg twice daily. In alopecia areata patients, both lesional scalp punch biopsies and peripheral blood were collected. In the case of this clone: What it binds is unknown.

Following RNA extraction, reverse transcription yielded cDNA that acted as the sequencing template. Produced via immunoSEQ multiplex PCR; TCRdb's table is partial and in-frame only. There are fewer than 110,000 clones in the sample; about 60% occur only once, and 16% lies in the top ten. The chain uses TRBV4-1 and TRBJ2-1; 7 bases line up with TRBD1. The sequenced sample was CD8+ T cells sorted from blood, obtained around week 55, from a patient treated with tofacitinib. This clonotype originated in a human donor with alopecia areata. CDR3 in DNA: TGCGCCAGCACCCGGGACAGCCCGAGCTCCTACAATGAGCAGTTCTTC. It yields the protein CASTRDSPSSYNEQFF.